This TCR beta chain was found in a study of T cell repertoires in cytomegalovirus infection. At the level of the study: In public TCR beta signatures, there were indications of both CMV infection and matching HLA type. Notes on the study in general: The cumulative frequency of public TCR beta families identified carriers of CMV plus the relevant HLA. Clonotypes of TCR beta that were HLA-C-restricted and CMV-specific dominated the ex vivo response.

The germline V and J ends were trimmed by 0 bases and 11 bases, with 13 bases remaining between them. Germline V gene data show CDR1 as GTSNPN and CDR2 as SVGIG (reference sequence). The length of the CDR3 is 12 residues. Only a few counts were recorded for this clonotype. The antigen is undetermined. TCRdb re-analysed the reads in MiXCR, keeping a single row per CDR3 protein. Of a few hundred thousand distinct CDR3 sequences listed, over 7.5% are singletons. V usage is TRBV30 and J usage is TRBJ1-1; D is perhaps TRBD1 (6 bases). Material: PBMCs. The TCR originated in a human donor in good health (CMV status not recorded). Some clones in this sample may be carry-over from other donors' samples. The CDR3 coding sequence is TGTGCCTGGAGTGTGGGGGGCATGTGGGCTTTCTTT. This translates into CAWSVGGMWAFF.